These T cell receptor beta chains were read from a single sample in a study of breast tumors, draining lymph nodes, adjacent tissues. TCRdb reprocessed the multiplex PCR reads via MiXCR and lists one record per CDR3 protein. The sample consists of about 170,000 distinct CDR3 sequences, 33% of them appearing once. The source material was axillary lymph node tissue. These TCRs come from a female donor with breast cancer. Some clones in this sample may be carry-over from other donors' samples. Each CDR3 is given without its conserved first and last residue.

CDR3,V,J
ASRYHQGASEAF,TRBV6-6,TRBJ1-1
ASSPPRRAYSYNEQF,TRBV5-1,TRBJ2-1
ASSQASSGRSQYEQY,TRBV3-1,TRBJ2-7
SVRGPSFYICSTGGGETQY,TRBV29-1,TRBJ2-5
ASRDLERGGGSSTDTQY,TRBV5-1,TRBJ2-3
ATGQGDGYT,TRBV27,TRBJ1-2
ASTKGRVNSPLH,TRBV5-4,TRBJ1-6
ASSAFSAGNQPQH,TRBV7-2,TRBJ1-5
ASSLVGTGANVLT,TRBV28,TRBJ2-6
SGTRQVDTGELF,TRBV20-1,TRBJ2-2
ASSAYRGRFPYEQY,TRBV5-1,TRBJ2-7
ASSLLPGSTETQC,TRBV7-3,TRBJ2-5
ANSARWTGMGGASVLT,TRBV25-1,TRBJ2-6
SATLRDSRNSPLN,TRBV20-1,TRBJ1-6
ASSIGTFSEQY,TRBV5-8,TRBJ2-7
ASTPGQYTGELF,TRBV2,TRBJ2-2
ASSATGQGGLTDTQY,TRBV9,TRBJ2-3
ASSPQTSGGTDTQY,TRBV7-2,TRBJ2-3
AISEGSEQY,TRBV10-3,TRBJ2-7
SASGSGLAGRNEQF,TRBV20-1,TRBJ2-1
ASSMGGAGYYEQY,TRBV19,TRBJ2-7
ASSLRGPPLH,TRBV7-9,TRBJ1-6
ASSSPATYSSTDTQY,TRBV28,TRBJ2-3
ASSQGDRYEQY,TRBV4-2,TRBJ2-7
ASSLMDRGPPGETQY,TRBV7-9,TRBJ2-5
SARDPGWSTEAF,TRBV20-1,TRBJ1-1